This T cell receptor (beta chain) was documented in a study of neoadjuvant anti-PD-1 for oral cavity cancer. The overall study: Before surgery, most patients got three to four biweekly 3 mg/kg nivolumab doses. Patients without progression got a fourth dose around day 43. Study-wide results and limits: Only a few patients per response group were TCR-analyzed; validation needed. PBMC Gini-index clonality exceeded responders' in non-responders post-nivolumab.

The germline CDR1 and CDR2 sequences are SNHLY and FYNNEI. This CDR3 region has 16 residues. The V end was cut by 3 bases, the J end by 0 bases, with 12 bases between. Concerning this clone: What it binds is unknown.

Profiling relied on immunoSEQ multiplex PCR, and the TCRdb table lists in-frame clones only, not all of them. The sample lists tens of thousands of clones; around four fifths were seen once. Specimen: PBMCs, collected before nivolumab (anti-PD-1) treatment. The rearrangement joins TRBV2 to TRBJ1-5; no definite D call. The sequence came from a person between 40 and 85 years old with oral cavity squamous cell carcinoma. The CDR3, as DNA: TGTGCCAGCAGTGAGGTCACTGGAGCTAGCAATCAGCCCCAGCATTTT. It translates to CASSEVTGASNQPQHF. Full variable domain (missing parts from reference TRBV2 and TRBJ1-5): EPEVTQTPSHQVTQMGQEVILRCVPISNHLYFYWYRQILGQKVEFLVSFYNNEISEKSEIFDDQFSVERPDGSNFTLKIRSTKLEDSAMYFCASSEVTGASNQPQHFGDGTRLSIL.